Shown below are 3 T cell receptor beta chains from a single sample sequenced in a study of blood T cell repertoires in COVID-19. This table comes from immunoSEQ multiplex PCR, and its TCRdb copy is limited to in-frame clones, with some not included. The sample records 150,000 to 200,000 clones, about 76% being singletons. The source material was peripheral blood. The receptors originated from a woman aged 40 to 49 with COVID-19, enrolled during active disease.

The V and J genes are TRBV5-1 and TRBJ2-7; 10 bases match TRBD1. The CDR3 sequence is 12 residues long. V was pared by 4 bases and J by 6 bases, with 1 base of the junction left unmatched. Germline V lookup: CDR1 SGHRS, CDR2 YFSETQ. CDR3 bases: TGCGCCAGCAGCCGGGACAGGGGCGAGCAGTACTTC. The encoded protein is CASSRDRGEQYF.

The chain joins TRBV18 to TRBJ2-5; D perhaps matches TRBD1 (6 bases). The CDR3 contains 17 residues. V shed 0 bases and J shed 2 bases, with 16 bases lying between them. The germline CDR1 and CDR2 sequences are KGHSH and LQKENI. The chain's CDR3 is CASSPPDRLQLQETQYF. The DNA of the CDR3 is TGTGCCAGCTCACCACCTGACAGGCTCCAACTTCAAGAGACCCAGTACTTC.

The CDR3 DNA is TGTGCCAGCCGCGGCGACAATGAGCAGTTCTTC. Protein sequence: CASRGDNEQFF. V usage is TRBV6-5 and J usage is TRBJ2-1; D gene ambiguous. The germline V and J ends were trimmed by 8 bases and 5 bases, with 7 bases remaining between them. The germline V gene encodes CDR1 MNHEY and CDR2 SVGAGI. CDR3 size: 11 residues.